The sample holds a few counts of the clone carrying this TCR beta chain. The antigen is not known. The record originates from a study of T-cell reconstitution after alpha-beta-depleted transplantation in children. Preparation of the TCRbeta library was carried out with unique molecular identifiers. TCRdb recomputed calls from the PCR reads with MiXCR, one row per CDR3 protein. The sample holds hundreds of thousands of distinct CDR3 sequences, about a sixth seen once. General study results and limits: Reportedly, roughly two months post-transplant, alpha-beta T cells arose from several hundred expanded graft clones. The main origin of T-cell counts and diversity one year after transplant was newly produced T cells.

The sequenced sample was PBMCs, mostly from graft donor cells, obtained 360 days after TCRalphabeta/CD19-depleted stem cell transplant. The clonotype comes from a male patient between 2 and 10 years old who had a stem cell transplant for acute lymphoblastic leukemia, so the T cells may come from the graft donor.

The CDR3 reads CASSLIGVHEAFF. The CDR3 region has the DNA TGTGCCAGCAGCTTAATAGGGGTCCATGAAGCTTTCTTT. This chain connects TRBV13 to TRBJ1-1; D perhaps matches TRBD1 (5 bases). The CDR3 runs to 13 residues. CDR1 and CDR2 (germline): PRHDT, FYEKMQ (reference sequence). Trimming stripped 2 bases from V and 7 bases from J, with 11 bases between.